Listed below are T cell receptor beta chains from one sample, sequenced in a study of control samples from healthy donors and cancer patients. Some clones are missing from TCRdb's copy, which holds only in-frame ones; the method was immunoSEQ multiplex PCR. The repertoire has 150,000 or so clones, 85% to 95% of them found once; the top ten carry more than 13%. The sequenced sample consisted of PBMCs. These TCRs come from a man aged 55 to 70 with colorectal cancer. The CDR3 runs from the conserved cysteine through the conserved F or W. A D gene is named only where the DNA matches it firmly. Part of the rows lack a size; the others show once, few, many or a class for expanded clones.

V gene	J gene	clone size	D gene	CDR3 protein	CDR3 DNA
TRBV5-1	TRBJ2-7	few	-	CASSLDYEQYF	TGCGCCAGCAGCTTGGATTACGAGCAGTACTTC
TRBV6-1	TRBJ2-7	-	TRBD1	CASSDRRDRPLSSSYEQYF	TGTGCCAGCAGTGACCGCCGGGACAGGCCGCTTTCAAGCTCCTACGAGCAGTACTTC
TRBV7-2	TRBJ1-4	-	-	CASSSAGTTNEKLFF	TGTGCCAGCAGCTCTGCAGGAACAACTAATGAAAAACTGTTTTTT
TRBV2	TRBJ2-1	-	-	CASSVGTLDNEQFF	TGTGCCAGCAGTGTGGGGACACTAGACAATGAGCAGTTCTTC
TRBV6-5	TRBJ2-7	-	-	CASKNWNEQYF	TGTGCCAGCAAGAACTGGAACGAGCAGTACTTC
TRBV7-9	TRBJ1-2	-	-	CASSYSAGEGTYTF	TGTGCCAGCAGCTATAGCGCTGGGGAGGGGACCTACACCTTC
TRBV19	TRBJ1-6	-	TRBD1	CASSAGGTGNSPLHF	TGTGCCAGTAGTGCCGGCGGGACAGGGAATTCACCCCTCCACTTT
TRBV9	TRBJ1-2	-	-	CASSVRASLGGYTF	TGTGCCAGCAGCGTTAGGGCTTCACTGGGAGGCTACACCTTC
TRBV29-1	TRBJ2-6	-	TRBD1	CSVEGTGAGANVLTF	TGCAGCGTTGAGGGGACAGGGGCCGGGGCCAACGTCCTGACTTTC
TRBV5-1	TRBJ1-1	-	-	CASSLDQQSRGTEAFF	TGCGCCAGCAGCTTAGATCAACAGTCGCGCGGGACTGAAGCTTTCTTT
TRBV5-1	TRBJ2-5	-	-	CASSAYWNQETQYF	TGCGCCAGCAGCGCCTACTGGAACCAAGAGACCCAGTACTTC
TRBV6-5	TRBJ1-5	once	-	CASSLRTDNQPQHF	TGTGCCAGCAGTCTCCGGACGGACAATCAGCCCCAGCATTTT
TRBV5-4	TRBJ2-7	-	TRBD2	CASSLRGGVVAAQYF	TGTGCCAGCAGCTTGCGGGGGGGGGTCGTCGCCGCGCAGTACTTC
TRBV5-4	TRBJ2-7	once	-	CASSPGGGPSYEQYF	TGTGCCAGCAGCCCGGGTGGGGGGCCCTCCTACGAGCAGTACTTC
TRBV6-5	TRBJ2-7	once	TRBD2	CASRLTSVYEQYF	TGTGCCAGCAGGTTGACTAGCGTCTACGAGCAGTACTTC
TRBV9	TRBJ1-1	-	-	CASSVEAGGTEAFF	TGTGCCAGCAGCGTAGAGGCCGGAGGCACTGAAGCTTTCTTT
TRBV2	TRBJ1-5	-	-	CASTKNSNQPQHF	TGTGCCAGCACGAAAAATAGCAATCAGCCCCAGCATTTT
TRBV5-1	TRBJ2-1	-	TRBD2	CASSFGGAPYNEQFF	TGCGCCAGCAGCTTCGGGGGGGCCCCTTACAATGAGCAGTTCTTC
TRBV11-2	TRBJ2-1	-	-	CASSLDPGPSNEQFF	TGTGCCAGCAGCTTAGATCCGGGGCCTAGCAATGAGCAGTTCTTC
TRBV10-3	TRBJ1-5	-	-	CAISVDQNQPQHF	TGTGCCATCAGTGTGGACCAAAATCAGCCCCAGCATTTT
TRBV19	TRBJ1-2	-	-	CASSLQGNYGYTF	TGTGCCAGTAGTTTACAGGGAAACTATGGCTACACCTTC
TRBV6-2/TRBV6-3	TRBJ2-3	-	-	CASSGVTDTQYF	TGTGCCAGCAGTGGCGTCACAGATACGCAGTATTTT
TRBV5-4	TRBJ2-7	-	-	CASSFGGLEQYF	TGTGCCAGCAGCTTCGGGGGGCTCGAGCAGTACTTC
TRBV27	TRBJ1-5	-	TRBD1	CASSLATGGSNQPQHF	TGTGCCAGCAGTTTAGCAACAGGGGGTAGCAATCAGCCCCAGCATTTT
TRBV6-2/TRBV6-3	TRBJ1-2	-	-	CASSYPRLRRFYGYTF	TGTGCCAGCAGTTACCCCCGGCTCAGGCGGTTCTATGGCTACACCTTC
TRBV27	TRBJ1-6	-	TRBD1	CASSQTGTAGRLYNSPLHF	TGTGCCAGCAGTCAGACCGGGACAGCGGGCCGACTGTATAATTCACCCCTCCACTTT
TRBV27	TRBJ2-1	-	-	CASSLQGAFSGPSYNEQFF	TGTGCCAGCAGTTTACAGGGGGCGTTTAGCGGGCCCTCCTACAATGAGCAGTTCTTC
TRBV5-5	TRBJ2-3	-	-	CASSLAGRTDTQYF	TGTGCCAGCAGCTTGGCCGGACGCACAGATACGCAGTATTTT
TRBV10-3	TRBJ1-2	-	TRBD1	CAISVGTGNGYTF	TGTGCCATCAGTGTAGGGACAGGGAATGGCTACACCTTC
TRBV30	TRBJ1-1	-	-	CAWSVSARNTEAFF	TGTGCCTGGAGTGTAAGCGCCAGGAACACTGAAGCTTTCTTT
TRBV28	TRBJ1-1	-	-	CASRETENTEAFF	TGTGCCAGCAGGGAGACGGAGAACACTGAAGCTTTCTTT
TRBV10-3	TRBJ2-1	few	TRBD2	CAIMTGLAGDNEQFF	TGTGCCATCATGACAGGACTAGCAGGCGACAATGAGCAGTTCTTC